These 18 T cell receptor beta chains originate from one sample sequenced in a study of blood T cell repertoires in COVID-19. Method: immunoSEQ multiplex PCR; TCRdb's copy keeps in-frame clones and lacks some. This table has 250,000 or so clones, around 84% appearing once. Sequences were obtained from peripheral blood. These receptor sequences come from a woman in her thirties or forties who had recovered from COVID-19.

The J gene is TRBJ1-5, the V gene TRBV19; the match to TRBD1 covers 9 bases. The V gene end was trimmed by 7 bases and the J gene end by 2 bases; junction bases not matched to a gene: 6. CDR1 and CDR2 from the germline V gene are LNHDA and SQIVND (reference sequence). This CDR3 region has 15 residues. For the CDR3, the DNA is TGTGCCAGTAAGGACAGGGGATGGGGCAATCAGCCCCAGCATTTT. Amino acids: CASKDRGWGNQPQHF. Full variable domain (rest looked up from reference TRBV19 and TRBJ1-5): DGGITQSPKYLFRKEGQNVTLSCEQNLNHDAMYWYRQDPGQGLRLIYYSQIVNDFQKGDIAEGYSVSREKKESFPLTVTSAQKNPTAFYLCASKDRGWGNQPQHFGDGTRLSIL.

The CDR3 DNA follows: TGCGCCAGCAGCCAACAGGGGCATGGTTATGGCTACACCTTC. It is translated as CASSQQGHGYGYTF. The chain is built from TRBV4-1 and TRBJ1-2; TRBD1 is a possible D gene (6 bases). The CDR3 sequence is 14 residues long. The V gene's germline CDR1 is MGHRA and CDR2 YSYEKL. V was trimmed by 2 bases and J by 5 bases, leaving 12 bases between them.

The chain joins TRBV5-1 to TRBJ2-3; D may be TRBD2 (6 bases). The CDR3 has 16 amino acids. Per germline, CDR1 SGHRS and CDR2 YFSETQ. The germline V and J ends were trimmed by 0 bases and 0 bases, with 11 bases remaining between them. The DNA for the CDR3 is TGCGCCAGCAGCTTGGTCGGGGGAGGCAGCACAGATACGCAGTATTTT. This encodes CASSLVGGGSTDTQYF.

The table lists this clone with a few counts. V usage is TRBV6-5 and J usage is TRBJ2-2; 9 bases line up with TRBD1. The CDR3 is 15 amino acids. Per germline, CDR1 MNHEY and CDR2 SVGAGI. Trimming removed 7 bases from V and 4 bases from J; junction bases left unmatched: 7. CDR3 in amino acids: CASKRGTGSTGELFF. CDR3 DNA: TGTGCCAGCAAGAGGGGGACAGGGTCCACCGGGGAGCTGTTTTTT.

The chain employs TRBV4-1 and TRBJ1-5; a possible D gene is TRBD1 (6 bases). Germline V lookup: CDR1 MGHRA, CDR2 YSYEKL. V lost 1 base and J 2 bases, leaving 15 bases between the germline ends. CDR3 length: 17 amino acids. CDR3 DNA: TGCGCCAGCAGCCAAGTCTCAGGGGTGGGGGGCAATCAGCCCCAGCATTTT. Amino acids: CASSQVSGVGGNQPQHF.

This sequence joins TRBV5-6 and TRBJ2-3; TRBD1 might be the D (6 bases). Deletions cut 0 bases from V and 4 bases from J, with 15 bases between. The CDR3 has 16 residues. CDR1 is SGHDT and CDR2 is YYEEEE in the germline V gene. The CDR3 DNA follows: TGTGCCAGCAGCTTGGTCGTGGGGGCCCGTCCAGATACGCAGTATTTT. Amino acid sequence: CASSLVVGARPDTQYF.

The chain employs TRBV5-4 and TRBJ2-2; TRBD2 agrees at 9 bases. Trimming cost V 4 bases and J 2 bases; bases outside gene matches: 9. This CDR3 spans 17 amino acids. Germline V gene data show CDR1 as SGHNT and CDR2 as YYREEE (reference sequence). CDR3 sequence reads: CASSLFRGGANTGELFF. Written as DNA, the CDR3 is TGTGCCAGCAGCCTTTTCCGCGGGGGGGCTAACACCGGGGAGCTGTTTTTT. Combining the CDR3 with reference TRBV5-4 and TRBJ2-2 gives the whole variable domain ETGVTQSPTHLIKTRGQQVTLRCSSQSGHNTVSWYQQALGQGPQFIFQYYREEENGRGNFPPRFSGLQFPNYSSELNVNALELDDSALYLCASSLFRGGANTGELFFGEGSRLTVL.

The rearrangement uses TRBV5-1 and TRBJ1-4; maybe TRBD1 (5 bases). Deletions cut 1 base from V and 5 bases from J, with 6 bases between. Germline CDR1 SGHRS, CDR2 YFSETQ. This CDR3 is 13 amino acids long. The CDR3: CASSLRQNEKLFF. For the CDR3, the DNA is TGCGCCAGCAGCTTGAGACAGAATGAAAAACTGTTTTTT.

The table lists this clone with many counts. This chain uses TRBV7-9 with TRBJ1-2; D not certain. The CDR3 covers 12 residues. The V end was cut by 5 bases, the J end by 8 bases, with 12 bases between. The germline V gene encodes CDR1 SEHNR and CDR2 FQNEAQ (reference sequence). The CDR3 here is CASSPPEGGYTF. DNA of the CDR3: TGTGCCAGCAGCCCCCCGGAGGGAGGCTACACCTTC.

The chain joins TRBV19 to TRBJ2-7; perhaps TRBD1 as D (5 bases). The CDR3 length is 13 residues. In germline, CDR1 is LNHDA, CDR2 SQIVND (reference sequence). V was cut by 5 bases and J by 6 bases, with 14 bases left in between. CDR3 sequence: CASSDSDNTEQYF. The CDR3 region has the DNA TGTGCCAGTAGTGACAGTGACAATACCGAGCAGTACTTC.

The V and J genes are TRBV2 and TRBJ1-6; 9 bases match TRBD1. The CDR3 runs to 16 residues. V was pared by 7 bases and J by 9 bases, with 13 bases of the junction left unmatched. In germline, CDR1 is SNHLY, CDR2 FYNNEI. Here the CDR3 DNA reads TGTGCCAGCACTCAATCCGGGACAGGGCTGAGTTCACCCCTCCACTTT. Protein: CASTQSGTGLSSPLHF.

The genes are TRBV7-9 and TRBJ2-1, with a tentative D call TRBD1 (5 bases). V lost 1 base and J 6 bases, leaving 10 bases between the germline ends. Germline V CDR1 and CDR2: SEHNR, FQNEAQ (reference sequence). The CDR3 runs 14 residues. CDR3 sequence reads: CASSLGTQPNEQFF. DNA for the CDR3: TGTGCCAGCAGCTTAGGGACACAGCCCAATGAGCAGTTCTTC.

This chain uses TRBV30 with TRBJ1-6; unclear D gene. Germline CDR1 and CDR2: GTSNPN and SVGIG (reference sequence). V was trimmed by 0 bases and J by 10 bases, leaving 13 bases between them. This CDR3 spans 14 amino acids. The CDR3 spells CAWSVATTISPLHF. CDR3 DNA: TGTGCCTGGAGTGTAGCCACAACTATCTCACCCCTCCACTTT.

This sequence joins TRBV24-1 and TRBJ2-1; 12 nucleotides match TRBD1. Germline V gives CDR1 KGHDR, CDR2 SFDVKD. V was pared by 5 bases and J by 7 bases, with 8 bases of the junction left unmatched. The CDR3 spans 16 residues. The CDR3 DNA sequence: TGTGCCACCAGTGCCCGAGGGGACAGGGGGCGAAATGAGCAGTTCTTC. Its protein is CATSARGDRGRNEQFF.

About this clone: The sample contains more than one DNA sequence encoding this CDR3. V and J are TRBV6-5 and TRBJ1-5; 7 bases align to TRBD1. Trimming cost V 5 bases and J 2 bases; bases outside gene matches: 3. CDR1 MNHEY and CDR2 SVGAGI come from the germline V gene. This CDR3 contains 14 residues. The DNA of the CDR3 is TGTGCCAGCAGTCGACAGGGTGGCAATCAGCCCCAGCATTTT. The encoded protein is CASSRQGGNQPQHF.

This clone has a single count. The rearrangement joins TRBV5-6 to TRBJ2-5; 7 bases map to TRBD2. Trimming removed 9 bases from V and 0 bases from J; junction bases left unmatched: 8. The CDR3 loop spans 14 amino acids. From germline, CDR1 is SGHDT and CDR2 YYEEEE. As DNA, the CDR3 is TGTGCCACCCTAAAGCTAGCGGACCAAGAGACCCAGTACTTC. Translating gives CATLKLADQETQYF.

The V call is TRBV7-9, the J call TRBJ1-1, with 7 bases fitting TRBD1. Unmatched junction bases numbered 3, after V lost 2 bases and J lost 3 bases. The CDR3 is 14 amino acids. The V gene's germline CDR1 is SEHNR and CDR2 FQNEAQ (reference sequence). The chain's CDR3 is CASSLTGVHTEAFF. The CDR3, as DNA: TGTGCCAGCAGCTTAACAGGGGTCCACACTGAAGCTTTCTTT.

V is TRBV3-1 (or the pseudogene TRBV3-2) and J is TRBJ2-5; D is undetermined. Germline CDR1 LGHDT, CDR2 YNNKEL (reference sequence). Trimming removed 0 bases at V and 9 bases at J, with 8 bases between. The length of the CDR3 is 12 residues. The CDR3 coding sequence is TGTGCCAGCAGCCAAGATCTCCTAGCCCAGTACTTC. Its protein is CASSQDLLAQYF.